In this sample, the clone carrying this T cell receptor (beta chain) is medium-sized. Its antigen is unknown. This sample is part of a study of metastatic and nonmetastatic thyroid tumors. In the study overall: It was across blood and tumor or nodule tissue from malignant and benign thyroid patients that repertoires were compared.

V was shortened by 7 bases and J by 4 bases, with 13 bases between the two germline ends. This CDR3 is 13 amino acids long. Germline V lookup: CDR1 LGHNT, CDR2 FRNRAP. Study-level results: TCR beta diversity was reportedly significantly higher in malignant thyroid tumors than benign nodules, in blood and tumor.

In the authors' workflow: In papillary thyroid cancer, a distant-metastasis classifier was built using CDR3 differences across clinicopathological groups. TCRdb reanalyzed the PCR reads via MiXCR. None of the V and J calls come from the authors' own analysis; TCRdb made them. The sample lists some 22,000 clones, roughly 21% seen once, with 10% to 15% in the top ten. All patients were untreated before thyroid surgery. The J gene is TRBJ1-1, the V gene TRBV12-5, with D maybe TRBD1 (6 bases). The sample consisted of blood. The TCR sequence derives from a male donor with papillary thyroid cancer or a benign thyroid nodule (not recorded which). Some clones in this sample may be carry-over from other donors' samples. CDR3 amino acids: CASASQGTTEAFF. In nucleotides, the CDR3 is TGTGCTAGTGCCTCACAGGGTACCACTGAAGCTTTCTTT.